The T cell receptor beta chain under discussion was sequenced for a study of CD8+ T cells in alopecia areata. Note on this clone: The antigen remains undetermined.

Study-level findings and limits: Alopecia totalis/universalis scalp especially showed more expanded CD8+ clones than normal scalp. Scalp samples also yield sequences of resident alphabeta T cells from normal skin.

Following extraction, RNA underwent reverse transcription to cDNA, which served as the sequencing template. Sequencing used immunoSEQ multiplex PCR; TCRdb keeps in-frame clones, though not all of them. This table has approximately 150,000 clones, roughly 50% appearing once. Sorting of PBMCs yielded the CD4+ and CD8+ T cells. Material for sequencing was CD4+ T cells sorted from blood. The receptor comes from a human donor in good health.

CDR3 amino acids: CASSVVSGGNEQFF. The CDR3 coding sequence is TGTGCCAGCAGCGTAGTCTCCGGGGGGAATGAGCAGTTCTTC. V and J are TRBV9 and TRBJ2-1; 7 nucleotides align to TRBD2. Germline loops: CDR1 SGDLS, CDR2 YYNGEE. V lost 0 bases and J lost 7; bases outside the gene matches: 4. CDR3 length: 14 residues. Combining the CDR3 with reference TRBV9 and TRBJ2-1 gives the whole variable domain DSGVTQTPKHLITATGQRVTLRCSPRSGDLSVYWYQQSLDQGLQFLIQYYNGEERAKGNILERFSAQQFPDLHSELNLSSLELGDSALYFCASSVVSGGNEQFFGPGTRLTVL.